Listed below are T cell receptor beta chains from one sample, sequenced in a study of T cell repertoires in cytomegalovirus infection. Their antigens remain unidentified. TCRdb independently ran MiXCR on the reads; one entry per CDR3 protein. The sample holds hundreds of thousands of distinct CDR3 sequences, about two fifths seen once. Sequenced here: cultured PBMCs, sampled from culture after CMV antigen stimulation. All receptors come from a human donor in good health (CMV status not recorded). Some clones in this sample may be carry-over from other donors' samples. CDR3s include the opening cysteine and the closing phenylalanine or tryptophan. The order of the fields is J gene, V gene, D gene, clone size, CDR3 protein, CDR3 DNA. D genes are given only for firm matches. Not every row has a clone size; where given, it reads once, few, many or a size class.

TRBJ2-2,TRBV20-1,.,.,CSVRLSNTGELFF,TGCAGTGTTCGGTTGTCGAACACCGGGGAGCTGTTTTTT
TRBJ1-1,TRBV12-3/TRBV12-4,.,many,CASSLGRGTEAFF,TGTGCCAGCAGCTTAGGGCGGGGGACTGAAGCTTTCTTT
TRBJ2-7,TRBV7-4,.,.,CASRTQDVEVGAPYEQYF,TGTGCCAGCAGGACTCAAGACGTGGAAGTGGGAGCTCCCTACGAGCAGTACTTC
TRBJ2-1,TRBV7-2,TRBD2,few,CASSFIGAGGPGSNEQFF,TGTGCCAGCAGCTTTATTGGAGCGGGGGGGCCAGGAAGCAATGAGCAGTTCTTC
TRBJ2-5,TRBV20-1,.,.,CSARWTDQETQYF,TGCAGTGCTAGATGGACGGATCAAGAGACCCAGTACTTC
TRBJ1-2,TRBV27,TRBD1,.,CASSDTGVYGYTF,TGTGCCAGCAGCGATACAGGGGTCTATGGCTACACCTTC
TRBJ2-7,TRBV7-2,TRBD2,.,CASSPGLDVPLPYF,TGTGCCAGCAGCCCGGGACTAGACGTCCCCCTCCCCTACTTC
TRBJ2-7,TRBV15,.,.,CATSRDPRSLYEQYF,TGTGCCACCAGCAGAGATCCCCGGAGTCTCTACGAGCAGTACTTC
TRBJ1-1,TRBV27,.,.,CASSSDRHTEAFF,TGTGCCAGCAGTTCGGACCGACACACTGAAGCTTTCTTT
TRBJ1-5,TRBV15,.,.,CATSRGGPGLSNQPQHF,TGTGCCACCAGCAGAGGTGGGCCGGGCCTTAGCAATCAGCCCCAGCATTTT
TRBJ2-7,TRBV18,.,.,CASSPPGAYSYEQYF,TGTGCCAGCTCACCACCGGGGGCTTACTCCTACGAGCAGTACTTC
TRBJ2-1,TRBV20-1,.,.,CSATSLRGSGSYNEQFF,TGCAGTGCTACTTCATTACGGGGTAGCGGCTCCTACAATGAGCAGTTCTTC
TRBJ2-1,TRBV20-1,TRBD2,.,CSARLAGYYNEQFF,TGCAGTGCTAGACTAGCGGGATACTACAATGAGCAGTTCTTC
TRBJ1-6,TRBV19,.,.,CASSSGPLESPLHF,TGTGCCAGTAGTTCGGGGCCCCTCGAGTCACCCCTCCACTTT
TRBJ1-1,TRBV6-2/TRBV6-3,.,.,CASSSWAPTEAFF,TGTGCCAGCAGTTCTTGGGCGCCCACTGAAGCTTTCTTT
TRBJ2-7,TRBV7-2,.,.,CASSLSVWQTYEQYF,TGTGCCAGCAGCTTATCAGTCTGGCAGACCTACGAGCAGTACTTC
TRBJ2-3,TRBV3-1,TRBD2,once,CASSRKGSGGISDTQYF,TGTGCCAGCAGCCGCAAGGGGTCGGGAGGAATCTCAGATACGCAGTATTTT
TRBJ2-1,TRBV12-3/TRBV12-4,.,few,CASSPQLDEQFF,TGTGCCAGCAGTCCTCAGTTAGACGAGCAGTTCTTC
TRBJ2-6,TRBV12-3/TRBV12-4,TRBD1,.,CASSPRDRISGANVLTF,TGTGCCAGCAGTCCGAGGGACAGGATCTCTGGGGCCAACGTCCTGACTTTC
TRBJ2-5,TRBV7-8,TRBD2,many,CASSRTRGGRRETQYF,TGTGCCAGCAGCCGGACGCGGGGGGGCCGCCGAGAGACCCAGTACTTC
TRBJ2-5,TRBV5-4,TRBD2,.,CASSSAVGEGQETQYF,TGTGCCAGCAGCTCGGCAGTGGGGGAGGGCCAAGAGACCCAGTACTTC
TRBJ2-5,TRBV12-3/TRBV12-4,TRBD2,few,CASSSPTSGGKETQYF,TGTGCCAGCAGTTCCCCGACTAGCGGGGGGAAAGAGACCCAGTACTTC